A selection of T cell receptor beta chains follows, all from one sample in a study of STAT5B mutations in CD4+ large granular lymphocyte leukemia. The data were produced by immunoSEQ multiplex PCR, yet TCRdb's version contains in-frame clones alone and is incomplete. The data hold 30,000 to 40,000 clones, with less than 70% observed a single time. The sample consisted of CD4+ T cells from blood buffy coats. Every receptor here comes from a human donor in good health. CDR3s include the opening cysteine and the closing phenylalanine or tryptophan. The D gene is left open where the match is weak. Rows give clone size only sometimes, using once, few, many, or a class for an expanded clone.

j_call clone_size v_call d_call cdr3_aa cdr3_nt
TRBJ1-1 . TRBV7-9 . CASSSDGGSGAFF TGTGCCAGCAGCTCCGACGGGGGTTCAGGAGCTTTCTTT
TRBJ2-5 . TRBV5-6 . CASTKQETQYF TGTGCCAGCACAAAACAAGAGACCCAGTACTTC
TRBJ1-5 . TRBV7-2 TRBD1 CASSYRRGPQPQHF TGTGCCAGCAGCTATCGCAGGGGGCCTCAGCCCCAGCATTTT
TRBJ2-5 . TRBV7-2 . CASSLAETQYF TGTGCCAGCAGCTTAGCGGAGACCCAGTACTTC
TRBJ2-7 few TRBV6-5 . CASSPVHNYEQYF TGTGCCAGCAGTCCCGTACACAACTACGAGCAGTACTTC
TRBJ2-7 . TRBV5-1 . CASSLAWGDRPHRYEQYF TGCGCCAGCAGCTTGGCCTGGGGGGACAGACCCCACCGGTACGAGCAGTACTTC
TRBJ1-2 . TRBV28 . CASSFGGLGYTF TGTGCCAGCAGTTTCGGAGGGTTGGGCTACACCTTC
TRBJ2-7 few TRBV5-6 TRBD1 CASRQTGGDIEMAQYF TGTGCCAGCAGACAGACAGGGGGCGATATCGAAATGGCGCAGTACTTC
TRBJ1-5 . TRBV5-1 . CASSLSGDRNQPQHF TGCGCCAGCAGCTTGAGCGGGGATCGTAATCAGCCCCAGCATTTT
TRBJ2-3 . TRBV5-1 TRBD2 CASSPGLAGGPYF TGCGCCAGCAGCCCGGGACTAGCGGGGGGGCCGTATTTT
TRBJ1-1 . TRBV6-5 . CASSYSQNTEAFF TGTGCCAGCAGTTACTCGCAGAACACTGAAGCTTTCTTT
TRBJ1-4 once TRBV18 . CASSPPNTGTYEKLFF TGTGCCAGCTCACCACCGAACACCGGGACGTATGAAAAACTGTTTTTT
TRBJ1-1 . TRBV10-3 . CATNPQAANTEAFF TGTGCCACCAACCCACAGGCAGCAAACACTGAAGCTTTCTTT
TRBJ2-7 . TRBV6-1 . CASSFSYEQYF TGTGCCAGCAGTTTTTCTTACGAGCAGTACTTC
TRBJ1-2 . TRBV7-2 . CASSLVRAGVGYTF TGTGCCAGCAGCTTAGTAAGGGCGGGGGTTGGCTACACCTTC
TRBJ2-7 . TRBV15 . CATSRDQATYEQYF TGTGCCACCAGCAGAGATCAGGCTACCTACGAGCAGTACTTC
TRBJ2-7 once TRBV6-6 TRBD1 CASRERQGVYEQYF TGTGCCAGCAGGGAGAGACAGGGGGTTTACGAGCAGTACTTC
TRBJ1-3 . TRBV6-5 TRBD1 CASSVDRVSGNTIYF TGTGCCAGCAGTGTGGACAGGGTCTCTGGAAACACCATATATTTT
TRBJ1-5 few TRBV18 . CASSRVQGTINQPQHF TGTGCCAGCTCACGCGTCCAGGGAACTATCAATCAGCCCCAGCATTTT
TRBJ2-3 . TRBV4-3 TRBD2 CASSQDASGGGETQYF TGCGCCAGCAGCCAAGACGCCAGCGGGGGCGGAGAAACGCAGTATTTT
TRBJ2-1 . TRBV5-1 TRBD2 CASSLGLAGGPSSNEQFF TGCGCCAGCAGCTTGGGACTAGCGGGGGGCCCCTCTTCCAATGAGCAGTTCTTC
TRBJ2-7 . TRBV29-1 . CSVGAVGYEQYF TGCAGCGTTGGAGCGGTCGGCTACGAGCAGTACTTC
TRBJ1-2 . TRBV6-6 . CASSTERAITGYTF TGTGCCAGCAGTACCGAAAGAGCAATTACCGGCTACACCTTC
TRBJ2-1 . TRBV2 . CASSDKTGSYNEQFF TGTGCCAGCAGCGATAAGACGGGGTCCTACAATGAGCAGTTCTTC
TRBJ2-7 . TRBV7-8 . CASSLGGTPLGQYF TGTGCCAGCAGCCTGGGCGGGACACCTCTAGGGCAGTACTTC
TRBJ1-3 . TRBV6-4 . CASTSAGPGNTIYF TGTGCCAGCACCTCCGCCGGGCCTGGAAACACCATATATTTT
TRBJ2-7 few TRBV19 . CASRDGPSYEQYF TGTGCCAGCAGGGACGGGCCATCCTACGAGCAGTACTTC
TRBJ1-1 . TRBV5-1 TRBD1 CASSWDSPMNTEAFF TGCGCCAGCAGCTGGGACAGCCCCATGAACACTGAAGCTTTCTTT
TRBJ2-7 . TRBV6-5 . CASSYSGTLKVYF TGTGCCAGCAGTTACTCCGGGACACTAAAAGTCTACTTC
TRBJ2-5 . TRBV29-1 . CSVEVAPRETQYF TGCAGCGTTGAGGTAGCACCCCGAGAGACCCAGTACTTC
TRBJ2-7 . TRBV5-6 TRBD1 CASSPTGPYEQYF TGTGCCAGCAGTCCGACAGGGCCTTACGAGCAGTACTTC
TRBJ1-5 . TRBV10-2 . CASSGDPNQPQHF TGCGCCAGCAGTGGGGACCCCAATCAGCCCCAGCATTTT
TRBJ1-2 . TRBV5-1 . CASSEMGGFGGYTF TGCGCCAGCAGCGAGATGGGGGGGTTCGGTGGCTACACCTTC
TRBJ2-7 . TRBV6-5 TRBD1 CASSFRDSLYEQYF TGTGCCAGCAGTTTCCGGGACAGCCTCTACGAGCAGTACTTC
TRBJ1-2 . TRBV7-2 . CASSLEGGYGYTF TGTGCCAGCAGCTTAGAGGGGGGCTATGGCTACACCTTC
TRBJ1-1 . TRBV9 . CASSPPGPRGTEAFF TGTGCCAGCAGCCCCCCGGGCCCCAGAGGGACTGAAGCTTTCTTT
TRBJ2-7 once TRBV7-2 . CASSFPTSYEQYF TGTGCCAGCAGCTTTCCTACGTCCTACGAGCAGTACTTC
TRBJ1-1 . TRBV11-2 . CASSFDRNTEAFF TGTGCCAGCAGCTTCGACCGTAACACTGAAGCTTTCTTT
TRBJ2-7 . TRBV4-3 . CASSQDPLLGSPSSYEQYF TGCGCCAGCAGCCAAGACCCCCTACTTGGCAGCCCGAGCTCCTACGAGCAGTACTTC
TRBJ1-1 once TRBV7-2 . CASSLGTEAFF TGTGCCAGCAGCTTGGGAACTGAAGCTTTCTTT
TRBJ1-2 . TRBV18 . CASSPEKGRAYGYTF TGTGCCAGCTCACCCGAGAAAGGGAGAGCCTATGGCTACACCTTC
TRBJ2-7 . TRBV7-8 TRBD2 CASSSKRTSGGPGGEQYF TGTGCCAGCAGCTCTAAAAGGACTAGCGGGGGGCCGGGGGGCGAGCAGTACTTC
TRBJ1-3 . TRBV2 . CASSEALNYGGNSGNTIYF TGTGCCAGCAGTGAAGCGCTGAATTATGGGGGGAACTCTGGAAACACCATATATTTT
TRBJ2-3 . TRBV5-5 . CASSLRGLSTDTQYF TGTGCCAGCAGCTTGAGGGGACTGAGCACAGATACGCAGTATTTT
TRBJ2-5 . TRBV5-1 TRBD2 CASSLRSSGETQYF TGCGCCAGCAGCTTGAGGTCTAGCGGGGAGACCCAGTACTTC
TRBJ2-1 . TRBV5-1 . CASSFGASYNEQFF TGCGCCAGCAGCTTTGGGGCTTCCTACAATGAGCAGTTCTTC
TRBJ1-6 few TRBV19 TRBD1 CASKGQGVNSPLHF TGTGCCAGTAAGGGACAGGGGGTCAATTCACCCCTCCACTTT
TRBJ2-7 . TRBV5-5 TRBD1 CASSLDPGQGAGEQYF TGTGCCAGCAGCTTGGACCCGGGACAGGGGGCTGGGGAGCAGTACTTC
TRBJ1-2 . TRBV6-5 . CASSFGDSLRLYGYTF TGTGCCAGCAGTTTCGGGGATTCCCTCCGACTCTATGGCTACACCTTC
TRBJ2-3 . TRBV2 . CASSDRVGTDTQYF TGTGCCAGCAGTGACAGGGTTGGCACAGATACGCAGTATTTT
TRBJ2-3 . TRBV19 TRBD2 CASSIGQLAGTDTQYF TGTGCCAGTAGTATAGGACAACTAGCGGGGACAGATACGCAGTATTTT
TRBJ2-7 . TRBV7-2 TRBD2 CASSLEGLAGRYEQYF TGTGCCAGCAGCTTAGAGGGACTAGCGGGGCGGTACGAGCAGTACTTC